This is a list of T cell receptor beta chains from one sample in a study of spatial heterogeneity in lung cancer. Via MiXCR, TCRdb re-called the 5' RACE reads, giving one row per CDR3 protein. The repertoire has roughly 2,000 distinct CDR3 sequences, roughly 18% of them found once; the top ten carry 9% to 9.5%. Here the sequenced sample was lung tumor tissue, taken at surgery. The receptor set was obtained from a male donor with early-stage non-small cell lung cancer. Both conserved end residues are part of each CDR3. A D gene is named only where the DNA matches it firmly. Clone size is given for some rows only: seen once, a few or many times, or a class if the clone is expanded.

J gene | clone size | D gene | V gene | CDR3 DNA | CDR3 protein
TRBJ2-7 | medium-sized | NA | TRBV29-1 | TGCAGCGTTAGCGGATTACTCTCCTACGAGCAGTACTTC | CSVSGLLSYEQYF
TRBJ2-3 | medium-sized | NA | TRBV30 | TGTGCCTGGAGTTTGGGCAACAACTACGATACGCAGTATTTT | CAWSLGNNYDTQYF
TRBJ2-3 | medium-sized | TRBD1 | TRBV7-8 | TGTGCCAGCAGCTTAGTGGGCAGGGGGCGCGCAGATACGCAGTATTTT | CASSLVGRGRADTQYF
TRBJ2-3 | many | NA | TRBV13 | TGTGCCAGCAGTCCATCATTATCCACAGATACGCAGTATTTT | CASSPSLSTDTQYF
TRBJ2-6 | medium-sized | TRBD1 | TRBV5-4 | TGTGCCAGCAGCTTAGGGAAAAAACAGGGGCTGCTCTCTGGGGCCAACGTCCTGACTTTC | CASSLGKKQGLLSGANVLTF
TRBJ2-7 | medium-sized | TRBD2 | TRBV29-1 | TGCAGCGTTGTTGGGGGAACTAGCGGAGGATACGAGCAGTACTTC | CSVVGGTSGGYEQYF
TRBJ2-4 | medium-sized | NA | TRBV6-2/TRBV6-3 | TGTGCCAGCAGCAGATCGACAGAGGCCAAAAACATTCAGTACTTC | CASSRSTEAKNIQYF
TRBJ2-3 | NA | TRBD2 | TRBV4-3 | TGCGCCAGCAGCCAAGGGGCTAGCGGGGGCCAGAGCACAGATACGCAGTATTTT | CASSQGASGGQSTDTQYF
TRBJ2-3 | medium-sized | TRBD1 | TRBV20-1 | TGCAGTCATCCCGGGACAGGCACAGATACGCAGTATTTT | CSHPGTGTDTQYF
TRBJ2-1 | medium-sized | NA | TRBV2 | TGTGCCAGCAAAGGACCTGAGCAGTTCTTC | CASKGPEQFF
TRBJ2-7 | medium-sized | NA | TRBV20-1 | TGCAGTGCTAGCCAGAGGAACAGGGCCTACGAGCAGTACTTC | CSASQRNRAYEQYF
TRBJ1-4 | medium-sized | NA | TRBV20-1 | TGCAGTGCTCAGGACGGGGAAGGGGCCGGTGAAAAACTGTTTTTT | CSAQDGEGAGEKLFF
TRBJ1-4 | NA | NA | TRBV18 | TGTGCCAGCTCACCACAGTTAGGAGAAAAACTGTTTTTT | CASSPQLGEKLFF
TRBJ2-5 | many | TRBD1 | TRBV6-6 | TGTGCCAGCAGTTACTCGCGGTTCGGACAGGGCCGTCAAGAGACCCAGTACTTC | CASSYSRFGQGRQETQYF
TRBJ2-7 | medium-sized | TRBD1 | TRBV20-1 | TGCAGTGCAACAGACCGGGACAGCTTCTCCTACGAGCAGTACTTC | CSATDRDSFSYEQYF
TRBJ1-1 | medium-sized | NA | TRBV4-1 | TGCGCCAGCAGCCAGAGGGGCGGCCGAACCCCGAACACTGAAGCTTTCTTT | CASSQRGGRTPNTEAFF
TRBJ2-7 | once | NA | TRBV27 | TGTGCCAGCAGTTTTTCCCCTACACAATCTTACGAGCAGTACTTC | CASSFSPTQSYEQYF
TRBJ2-1 | medium-sized | TRBD2 | TRBV30 | TGTGCCTGGAGTCCTCTAGCGGGGTACAATGAGCAGTTCTTC | CAWSPLAGYNEQFF